The present T cell receptor (beta chain) was sequenced within a study of cytomegalovirus exposure and HLA in healthy donors. Researchers ran the PCR with 60 Vbeta and 13 Jbeta primers. Measured with immunoSEQ multiplex PCR; TCRdb has only the in-frame clones, and not every one. The table has more than 95,000 clones, roughly 78% seen once. The CDR3 has 14 residues. The V gene lost 3 bases and the J gene lost 5 bases, with 13 bases spanning the gap. Germline CDR1 is SGHAT and CDR2 is FQNNGV. Comments on this clone: Its cognate antigen is unknown.

Study conclusions and caveats: Later, an analysis found that common viral pathogens appeared to be linked with several of the most significant clusters. DRB1 showed the most TCR associations and HLA-C the fewest in a later analysis, as rates varied by HLA locus.

The specimen sequenced was PBMCs. The chain recombines TRBV11-2 with TRBJ2-5; D call uncertain. This receptor was taken from a woman between 40 and 50 years old in good health and CMV-seronegative. CDR3 nucleotide sequence: TGTGCCAGCAGCTTCATTAGTCTTACGGAGACCCAGTACTTC. It is translated as CASSFISLTETQYF.